This paragraph covers one TCR beta chain sequence. CDR3 length equals 15 residues. V gave up 1 base and J gave up 7 bases; unmatched junction bases: 9. In germline, CDR1 is KGHSH, CDR2 LQKENI. The sample is drawn from a study of T cell changes during pregnancy in multiple sclerosis. Data came from immunoSEQ multiplex PCR; TCRdb stores just in-frame clones and leaves some out. The data contain around 64,000 clones, over 90% of them singletons. The gene calls are TRBV18 and TRBJ2-7; the match to TRBD1 covers 8 bases. Sequencing was performed on CD4+ T cells from peripheral blood mononuclear cells, taken after pregnancy. The clonotype was recovered from a female donor with multiple sclerosis, enrolled in a pregnancy study. CDR3 loop: CASSPRRQGAWEQYF. In DNA, the CDR3 is TGTGCCAGCTCACCACGGCGCCAGGGGGCTTGGGAGCAGTACTTC.